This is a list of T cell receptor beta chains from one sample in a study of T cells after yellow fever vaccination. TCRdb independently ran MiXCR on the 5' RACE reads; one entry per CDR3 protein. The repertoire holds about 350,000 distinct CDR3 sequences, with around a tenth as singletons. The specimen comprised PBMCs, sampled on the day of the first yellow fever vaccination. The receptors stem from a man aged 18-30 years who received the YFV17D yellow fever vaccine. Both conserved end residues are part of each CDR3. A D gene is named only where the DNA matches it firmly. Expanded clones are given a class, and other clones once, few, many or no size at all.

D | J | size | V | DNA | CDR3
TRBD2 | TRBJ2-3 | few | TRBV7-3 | TGTGCCAGCAGCGAGGGACTAGCGGGGCCCGATACGCAGTATTTT | CASSEGLAGPDTQYF
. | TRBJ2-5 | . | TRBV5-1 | TGCGCCAGCAGCTTGAAGGGAATAGAGACCCAGTACTTC | CASSLKGIETQYF
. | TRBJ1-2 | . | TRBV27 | TGTGCCAGCAGTCCATTGGGAGGGTCTATTAGTACGGATGGCTACACCTTC | CASSPLGGSISTDGYTF
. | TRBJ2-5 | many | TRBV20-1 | TGCAGTGCTGGGGGGCAGGGAGGAGAGACCCAGTACTTC | CSAGGQGGETQYF
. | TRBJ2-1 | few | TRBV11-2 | TGTGCCAGCAGCTTATACCGGGGGACCAATGAGCAGTTCTTC | CASSLYRGTNEQFF
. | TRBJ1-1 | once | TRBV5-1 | TGCGCCAGCTGTGCGGGGCTCCCTCGGTGTACTGAAGCTTTCTTT | CASCAGLPRCTEAFF
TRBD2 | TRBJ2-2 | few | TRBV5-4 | TGTGCCAGCAGTTCCCTAGCGGGGGGATCCGGGGAGCTGTTTTTT | CASSSLAGGSGELFF
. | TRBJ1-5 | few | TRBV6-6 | TGTGCCAGCAGTCCGTTAGGACTAGCCCAGCATTTT | CASSPLGLAQHF
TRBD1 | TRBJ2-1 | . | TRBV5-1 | TGCGCCAGCAGCTCGACAGGGGTGCAGTTCTTC | CASSSTGVQFF
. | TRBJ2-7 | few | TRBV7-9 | TGTGCCAGCAGCTCCGCTCGGGGGCCGACCTACTACGAGCAGTACTTC | CASSSARGPTYYEQYF
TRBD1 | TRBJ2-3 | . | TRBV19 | TGTGCCAGTAGTAAACAGGGGTCCACAGATACGCAGTATTTT | CASSKQGSTDTQYF
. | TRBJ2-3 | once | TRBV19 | TGTGCCAGTATTTCCCGGGGGCGCACAGATACGCAGTATTTT | CASISRGRTDTQYF
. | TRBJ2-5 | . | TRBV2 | TGTGCCAGCCGGACGGTAGAGACCCAGTACTTC | CASRTVETQYF
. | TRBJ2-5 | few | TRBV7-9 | TGTGCCAGCAGCCGGGTCGGGGCGGTAGAGACCCAGTACTTC | CASSRVGAVETQYF
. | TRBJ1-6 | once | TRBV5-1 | TGCGCCAGCAGCTGGGTGACAGAGGACTATAATTCACCCCTCCACTTT | CASSWVTEDYNSPLHF
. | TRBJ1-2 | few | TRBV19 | TGTGCCAGTAGTGCCACAGCAAATAACTATGGCTACACCTTC | CASSATANNYGYTF
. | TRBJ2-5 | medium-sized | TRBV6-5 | TGTGCCAGCAGTTACCTCCGGACTGTACAAGAGACCCAGTACTTC | CASSYLRTVQETQYF
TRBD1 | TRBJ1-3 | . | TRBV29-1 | TGCAGCGTTGAAAGGCGCCAGGGGGCTGGAAACACCATATATTTT | CSVERRQGAGNTIYF
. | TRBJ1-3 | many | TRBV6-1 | TGTGCCAGCAGAAACCACGGGAGCTCTGGAAACACCATATATTTT | CASRNHGSSGNTIYF
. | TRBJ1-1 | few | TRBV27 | TGTGCCAGCAGGCAGGGTCAGAACACTGAAGCTTTCTTT | CASRQGQNTEAFF
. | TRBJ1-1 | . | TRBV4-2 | TGTGCCAGCAGCCCAAAGGGGGGGGAGGACACTGAAGCTTTCTTT | CASSPKGGEDTEAFF
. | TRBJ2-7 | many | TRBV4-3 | TGCGCCAGCAGCCAAGATCGGAGTGGGGGATCGGGGTACGAGCAGTACTTC | CASSQDRSGGSGYEQYF
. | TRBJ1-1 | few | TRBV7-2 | TGTGCCACCGGATTGTGGGTGGACACTGAAGCTTTCTTT | CATGLWVDTEAFF
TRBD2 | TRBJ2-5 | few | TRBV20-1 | TGCAGTGCAAGTAAAGCGGGGGGATTCCAAGAGACCCAGTACTTC | CSASKAGGFQETQYF
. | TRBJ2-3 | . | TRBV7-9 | TGTGCCAGCAGCTTCGACCCCACAGATACGCAGTATTTT | CASSFDPTDTQYF
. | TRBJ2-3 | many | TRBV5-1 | TGCGCCAGCAGCTTGGACATTAACACAGATACGCAGTATTTT | CASSLDINTDTQYF
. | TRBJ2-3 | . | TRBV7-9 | TGTGCCAGCAGCTTTAGGCTAGCCAAGGGGAATACGCAGTATTTT | CASSFRLAKGNTQYF
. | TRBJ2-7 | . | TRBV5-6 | TGTGCCAGCAGCCCACCTCCAGGTCTCCTCTACGAGCAGTACTTC | CASSPPPGLLYEQYF
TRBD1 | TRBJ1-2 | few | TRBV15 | TGTGCCACCCGATTCCAGGGGGCTATACGCTACACCTTC | CATRFQGAIRYTF
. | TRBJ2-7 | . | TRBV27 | TGTGCCAGCGCCGAGGGACCGACCGGCTCCTACGAGCAGTACTTC | CASAEGPTGSYEQYF
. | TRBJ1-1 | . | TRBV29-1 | TGCAGCGTTGCATCCAGCGTGCGGTCGGACACTGAAGCTTTCTTT | CSVASSVRSDTEAFF
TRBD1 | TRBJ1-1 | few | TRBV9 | TGTGCCAGCAGCACACGGACAGGGCGGTGGACTGAAGCTTTCTTT | CASSTRTGRWTEAFF
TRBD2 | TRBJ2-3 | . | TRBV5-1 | TGCGCCAGCCGGCCGACTAGCGGGGGACCCACAGATACGCAGTATTTT | CASRPTSGGPTDTQYF
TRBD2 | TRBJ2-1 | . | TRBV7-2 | TGTGCCAGCCGCTCCGGACTAGCGGGGGTCTATGAGCAGTTCTTC | CASRSGLAGVYEQFF
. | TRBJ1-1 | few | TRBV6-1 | TGTGCCAGCAGTCTGCGCAGCCGGGTTGGAGCTTTCTTT | CASSLRSRVGAFF
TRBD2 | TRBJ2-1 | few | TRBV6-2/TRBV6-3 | TGTGCCAGCAACCCTATAGGGACTACGGGCGACTATGAGCAGTTCTTC | CASNPIGTTGDYEQFF
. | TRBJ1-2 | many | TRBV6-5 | TGTGCCAGCAGTTACGGCCCCCGGAGGGGTTCCGGCTACACCTTC | CASSYGPRRGSGYTF
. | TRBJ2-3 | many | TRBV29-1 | TGCAGCGTTACGCAGTACACAGATACGCAGTATTTT | CSVTQYTDTQYF
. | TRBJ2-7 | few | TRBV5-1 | TGCGCCAGCGGCCTCCCCTCCTCCCACGAGCAGTACTTC | CASGLPSSHEQYF
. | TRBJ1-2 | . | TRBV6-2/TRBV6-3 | TGTGCCAGCAGTTACCCGAGGTCGGGGGAGAACCATGGCTACACCTTC | CASSYPRSGENHGYTF
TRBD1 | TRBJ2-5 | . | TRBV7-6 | TGTGCCAGCAGCTCAACCTCGGGCAGGGGGCGCGGGGAGACCCAGTACTTC | CASSSTSGRGRGETQYF
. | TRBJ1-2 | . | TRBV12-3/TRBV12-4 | TGTGCCAGCAGTACAGGGTGGGAAGGCTACACCTTC | CASSTGWEGYTF
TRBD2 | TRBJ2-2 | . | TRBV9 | TGTGCCAGCGAGAGCGGGACTTACACCGGGGAGCTGTTTTTT | CASESGTYTGELFF
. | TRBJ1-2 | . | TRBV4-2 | TGTGCCAGCAGCCACCCCGGGACATATGGCTACACCTTC | CASSHPGTYGYTF
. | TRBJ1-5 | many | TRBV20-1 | TGCAGTGTCCAGACCCAAGCAGGTCAGCCCCAGCATTTT | CSVQTQAGQPQHF
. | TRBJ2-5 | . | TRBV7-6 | TGTGTCAGCAGCTCAAGCAGGGGTCCCCAAGAGACCCAGTACTTC | CVSSSSRGPQETQYF
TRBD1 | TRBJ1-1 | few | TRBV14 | TGTGCCAGCAGCCAGCACCGGGACAGTTCTTGGGGCCGTCCCATTTTCTTT | CASSQHRDSSWGRPIFF
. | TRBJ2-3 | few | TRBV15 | TGTGCCACCAGCAGAGATGATTTAGGGGTTTACACAGATACGCAGTATTTT | CATSRDDLGVYTDTQYF
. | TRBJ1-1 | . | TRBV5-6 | TGTGCCAGCAGCTTGTGGGCCTTCGGGGGGAACACTGAAGCTTTCTTT | CASSLWAFGGNTEAFF
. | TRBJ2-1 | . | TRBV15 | TGTGCCACCAGCAGAGACCCCCGGGGACGCTCCTACAATGAGCAGTTCTTC | CATSRDPRGRSYNEQFF
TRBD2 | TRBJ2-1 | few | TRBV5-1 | TGCGCCAGCAGCTCTAGCGGTTACAATGAGCAGTTCTTC | CASSSSGYNEQFF
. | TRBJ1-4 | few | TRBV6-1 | TGTGCCAGCAGTGTAAACTATCCGGGACCGTTGAATGAAAAACTGTTTTTT | CASSVNYPGPLNEKLFF
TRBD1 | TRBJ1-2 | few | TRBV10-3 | TGTGCCATCCAGGCAGGGGGGGCATCGGACTATGGCTACACCTTC | CAIQAGGASDYGYTF
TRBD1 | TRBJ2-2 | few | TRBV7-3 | TGTGCCAGCAGCTTACGTTCGACAGGGAATAACGGGGAGCTGTTTTTT | CASSLRSTGNNGELFF
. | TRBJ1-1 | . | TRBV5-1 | TGCGCCAGCAGCCCCCGTGTCAGAGAGAACACTGAAGCTTTCTTT | CASSPRVRENTEAFF
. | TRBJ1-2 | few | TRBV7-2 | TGTGCCAGCAGCTTATTGGGGAACGACTATGGCTACACCTTC | CASSLLGNDYGYTF
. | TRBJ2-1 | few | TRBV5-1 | TGCGCCAGCAGAGCCGTAGCTGGGATGAATGAGCAGTTCTTC | CASRAVAGMNEQFF
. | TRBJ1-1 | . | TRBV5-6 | TGTGCCAGCAGCTTAACAGAGTCCACTGAAGCTTTCTTT | CASSLTESTEAFF
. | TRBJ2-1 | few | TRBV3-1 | TGTGCCAGCAGCCAATACCCGATGACAGCGTGGAGCTCCTACAATGAGCAGTTCTTC | CASSQYPMTAWSSYNEQFF